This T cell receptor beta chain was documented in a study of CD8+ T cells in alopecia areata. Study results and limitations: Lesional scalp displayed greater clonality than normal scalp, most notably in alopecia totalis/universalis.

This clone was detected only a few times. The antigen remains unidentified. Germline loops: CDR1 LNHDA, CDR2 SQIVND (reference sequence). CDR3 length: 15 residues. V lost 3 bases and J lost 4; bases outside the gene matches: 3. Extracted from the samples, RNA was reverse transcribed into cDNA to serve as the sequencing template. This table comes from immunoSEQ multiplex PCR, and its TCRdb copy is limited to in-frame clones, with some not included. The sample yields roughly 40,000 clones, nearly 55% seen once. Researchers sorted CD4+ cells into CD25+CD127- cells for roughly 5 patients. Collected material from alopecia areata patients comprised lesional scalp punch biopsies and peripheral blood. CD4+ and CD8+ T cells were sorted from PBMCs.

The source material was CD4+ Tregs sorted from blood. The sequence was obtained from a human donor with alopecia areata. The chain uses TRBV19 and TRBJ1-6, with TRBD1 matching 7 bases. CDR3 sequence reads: CASSIGTAYNSPLHF. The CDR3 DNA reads TGTGCCAGTAGTATCGGGACAGCTTATAATTCACCCCTCCACTTT.